The 28 T cell receptor beta chains in this list originate from one sample, sequenced in a study of somatic mutations in cytotoxic T cells in rheumatoid arthritis. Sequencing used immunoSEQ multiplex PCR; TCRdb keeps in-frame clones, though not all of them. The data contain 10,000 or so clones, under 85% of them singletons. The sequencing sample was made of CD8+ T cells sorted from blood. The receptors derive from a man aged 45-65 years in good health.

The J gene is TRBJ1-1, the V gene TRBV4-3, with D tentatively TRBD1 (6 bases). V gave up 4 bases and J gave up 11 bases, with 14 bases separating them. CDR1 and CDR2 from the germline V gene are LGHNA and YSLEER. This CDR3 region has 12 residues. The CDR3 here is CASSPLGGVAFF. As DNA, the CDR3 is TGCGCCAGCAGCCCACTAGGGGGGGTGGCTTTCTTT.

The J gene is TRBJ2-3, the V gene TRBV28; TRBD2 agrees at 15 bases. Losses at the gene ends were 6 bases for V and 7 bases for J; bases not matched to a gene: 8. The CDR3 loop spans 16 amino acids. Germline V gene data show CDR1 as MDHEN and CDR2 as SYDVKM. The CDR3 protein is CASSQGLAGGQHTQYF. The CDR3 nucleotides are TGTGCCAGCAGCCAAGGACTAGCGGGGGGGCAGCATACGCAGTATTTT.

This chain joins TRBV7-9 and TRBJ2-3, with 10 bases lining up with TRBD2. Trimming took 5 bases from V and 4 from J; bases not matched to a gene: 6. CDR3 length equals 15 residues. CDR1 is SEHNR and CDR2 is FQNEAQ in the germline V gene (reference sequence). This CDR3 reads CASSPTSGASDTQYF. The CDR3 DNA reads as TGTGCCAGCAGCCCAACTAGCGGGGCGTCAGATACGCAGTATTTT.

The chain's CDR3 is CASSPGQYTDTQYF. In nucleotides, the CDR3 is TGTGCCAGCAGTCCCGGACAGTACACAGATACGCAGTATTTT. J is TRBJ2-3 and V is TRBV27, with D possibly TRBD1 on 6 matching bases. Looked up from germline, CDR1 is MNHEY and CDR2 is SMNVEV (reference sequence). This CDR3 is 14 amino acids long. V lost 5 bases to trimming and J lost 2 bases, with 11 bases between them.

This clone is categorized as large (0.1 to 1%). CDR3 coding DNA: TGCGCCAGTCCCAGCGCGAAAACTGGTGAGCAGTTCTTC. Protein sequence: CASPSAKTGEQFF. J is TRBJ2-1 and V is TRBV23-1; no firm D call. TRBV23-1 qualifies as an ORF whose function is uncertain. Deletions cut 9 bases from V and 9 bases from J, with 18 bases between. This CDR3 is 13 amino acids long.

This clone appeared once. The chain has TRBV7-9 and TRBJ1-5; maybe TRBD1 (5 bases). The V end was cut by 4 bases, the J end by 5 bases, with 6 bases between. The CDR3 length is 12 residues. Germline V lookup: CDR1 SEHNR, CDR2 FQNEAQ (reference sequence). The chain's CDR3 is CASSWGDQPQHF. CDR3 in DNA: TGTGCCAGCAGCTGGGGGGATCAGCCCCAGCATTTT.

CDR3 protein: CASSLPGITGQGNYGYTF. The DNA for the CDR3 is TGTGCCAGCAGTTTACCCGGTATTACGGGACAGGGGAACTATGGCTACACCTTC. This chain uses TRBV28 with TRBJ1-2; 10 positions agree with TRBD1. The CDR3 runs to 18 residues. The germline V gene has CDR1 MDHEN and CDR2 SYDVKM. Trimming cost V 2 bases and J 2 bases; bases outside gene matches: 11.

This clone was seen a few times. The J gene is TRBJ2-7, the V gene TRBV9; 8 bases line up with TRBD2. This CDR3 has 14 amino acids. The trim removed 6 bases at V and 1 base at J, leaving 6 bases unmatched. CDR1 is SGDLS and CDR2 is YYNGEE in the germline V gene. DNA for the CDR3: TGTGCCAGCACCTTGGGGACTAGTTCCTACGAGCAGTACTTC. This sequence encodes CASTLGTSSYEQYF.

This clone has just a few counts. The chain couples TRBV29-1 to TRBJ2-7; TRBD2 matches 7 bases. The CDR3 length is 15 residues. V dropped 2 bases and J dropped 3; count of bases not matched to a gene: 10. Per the germline V gene, CDR1 is SQVTM and CDR2 is ANQGSEA. The CDR3: CSVEKDGRGNYEQYF. The CDR3 DNA reads as TGCAGCGTTGAAAAGGACGGGCGGGGGAACTACGAGCAGTACTTC.

This sequence joins TRBV27 and TRBJ2-1; TRBD2 matches at 7 bases. The CDR3 extends over 13 amino acids. CDR1 is MNHEY and CDR2 is SMNVEV in the germline V gene (reference sequence). V gave up 7 bases and J gave up 5 bases; unmatched junction bases: 5. For the CDR3, the DNA is TGTGCCAGCAACCTCGGGACTAACAATGAGCAGTTCTTC. This codes for CASNLGTNNEQFF.

This chain uses TRBV27 with TRBJ1-2, with D possibly TRBD1 on 5 matching bases. V was shortened by 6 bases and J by 5 bases, with 13 bases between the two germline ends. Germline V gene data show CDR1 as MNHEY and CDR2 as SMNVEV (reference sequence). This CDR3 comprises 13 residues. The CDR3 nucleotides read TGTGCCAGCAGCCCAGGAGGGGCATATGGCTACACCTTC. Encoded protein: CASSPGGAYGYTF.

A few counts support this clone. J is TRBJ2-7 and V is TRBV5-4; TRBD1 might be the D (6 bases). Germline assignment: CDR1 SGHNT and CDR2 YYREEE (reference sequence). The V end lost 4 bases, the J end lost 0 bases, and 11 bases lay between the germline ends. The CDR3 loop spans 14 amino acids. In DNA form, the CDR3 reads TGTGCCAGCAGCCCGACAGGAGTCTCCTACGAGCAGTACTTC. Its protein is CASSPTGVSYEQYF.

The chain is built from TRBV5-1 and TRBJ2-3, with TRBD1 as a possible D gene (5 bases). Germline CDR1 SGHRS, CDR2 YFSETQ. The CDR3 extends over 15 amino acids. V lost 4 bases and J 2 bases, leaving 14 bases between the germline ends. CDR3: CASSEPDKFTDTQYF. The CDR3 DNA is TGCGCCAGCAGCGAGCCGGACAAATTCACAGATACGCAGTATTTT.

The V gene is TRBV10-3, the J gene TRBJ2-7; no reliable D call. The CDR3 has 13 amino acids. CDR1 ENHRY and CDR2 SYGVKD come from the germline V gene. V lost 2 bases to trimming and J lost 1 base, with 6 bases between them. CDR3 DNA sequence: TGTGCCATCAGTGAGGTCTTTTCCTACGAGCAGTACTTC. This gives the protein CAISEVFSYEQYF.

V and J are TRBV15 and TRBJ2-7, with TRBD2 as a possible D gene (5 bases). The CDR3 covers 14 residues. Germline V gives CDR1 LNHNV, CDR2 YYDKDF (reference sequence). V shed 0 bases and J shed 7 bases, with 13 bases lying between them. As DNA, the CDR3 is TGTGCCACCAGCAGAGACACGTTAACGGGGGAGCAGTACTTC. This sequence encodes CATSRDTLTGEQYF.

The count of this clone is one. Distinct nucleotide sequences in the sample also encode this CDR3. The rearrangement links TRBV28 to TRBJ2-7; a possible D gene is TRBD2 (5 bases). This CDR3 spans 14 amino acids. Germline loops: CDR1 MDHEN, CDR2 SYDVKM. Trimming took 5 bases from V and 7 from J, leaving 18 bases between them. CDR3 coding DNA: TGTGCCAGCAGTCTACACGGGGATTTCCAGGAGCAGTACTTC. It encodes CASSLHGDFQEQYF.

The V call is TRBV28, the J call TRBJ2-1, with 12 bases identical to TRBD2. This CDR3 has 16 residues. V was clipped by 3 bases and J by 2 bases; unmatched bases: 2. Per germline, CDR1 MDHEN and CDR2 SYDVKM. The CDR3 DNA reads TGTGCCAGCAGTTTGCTAGCGGGAGGGCCCTACAATGAGCAGTTCTTC. This gives the protein CASSLLAGGPYNEQFF.

The gene calls are TRBV30 and TRBJ2-1, with 7 nucleotides matching TRBD1. The length of the CDR3 is 13 residues. Germline assignment: CDR1 GTSNPN and CDR2 SVGIG (reference sequence). Trimming removed 0 bases from V and 6 bases from J; junction bases left unmatched: 2. The CDR3 nucleotides are TGTGCCTGGAGTGTAAACAGGGGCAATGAGCAGTTCTTC. As protein: CAWSVNRGNEQFF.

The chain employs TRBV5-4 and TRBJ1-2; the D gene is possibly TRBD1 (5 bases). CDR3 length: 12 residues. The V gene lost 0 bases and the J gene lost 6 bases, with 6 bases spanning the gap. The germline V gene has CDR1 SGHNT and CDR2 YYREEE (reference sequence). DNA for the CDR3: TGTGCCAGCAGCTTGGAAGGGGATGGCTACACCTTC. Its protein product is CASSLEGDGYTF.

The gene calls are TRBV15 and TRBJ2-2; D is perhaps TRBD2 (6 bases). The V gene's germline CDR1 is LNHNV and CDR2 YYDKDF (reference sequence). V gave up 0 bases and J gave up 1 base, with 9 bases separating them. The CDR3 has 16 residues. This CDR3 reads CATSRDGGRNTGELFF. As DNA, the CDR3 is TGTGCCACCAGCAGAGATGGGGGGAGGAACACCGGGGAGCTGTTTTTT. The whole variable domain, remainder taken from reference TRBV15 and TRBJ2-2, is DAMVIQNPRYQVTQFGKPVTLSCSQTLNHNVMYWYQQKSSQAPKLLFHYYDKDFNNEADTPDNFQSRRPNTSFCFLDIRSPGLGDTAMYLCATSRDGGRNTGELFFGEGSRLTVL.

The chain joins TRBV6-6 to TRBJ1-4; 9 nucleotides agree with TRBD1. CDR3 size: 16 residues. Germline V gene sequence: CDR1 MNHNY, CDR2 SVGAGI (reference sequence). Trimming took 2 bases from V and 7 from J; bases not matched to a gene: 8. CDR3 nucleotides: TGTGCCAGCAGTTACATGGACAGGGGATCGGGTGAAAAACTGTTTTTT. Its protein is CASSYMDRGSGEKLFF.

This clone was recorded only once. This chain links TRBV6-5 with TRBJ1-2, with 7 bases matching TRBD1. The CDR3 has 15 residues. The V gene end was trimmed by 0 bases and the J gene end by 6 bases; junction bases not matched to a gene: 7. Germline V gives CDR1 MNHEY, CDR2 SVGAGI. The CDR3 protein is CASSYSPDRAHGYTF. The DNA for the CDR3 is TGTGCCAGCAGTTACTCACCCGACAGGGCTCATGGCTACACCTTC.

The chain is built from TRBV28 and TRBJ2-7; 7 bases agree with TRBD2. The CDR3 extends over 17 amino acids. CDR1 is MDHEN, CDR2 SYDVKM, per germline. V lost 2 bases to trimming and J lost 1 base; unmatched junction nucleotides: 11. The CDR3 nucleotides read TGTGCCAGCAGTTTAGAGGCGTGGGGAGGGGTATCCTACGAGCAGTACTTC. As protein: CASSLEAWGGVSYEQYF.

In its sample, this clone was seen a few times. The chain links TRBV7-9 to TRBJ1-1; D remains ambiguous. The V gene's germline CDR1 is SEHNR and CDR2 FQNEAQ (reference sequence). The CDR3 length is 15 residues. V shed 0 bases and J shed 0 bases, with 8 bases lying between them. The CDR3 nucleotides are TGTGCCAGCAGCTTAGCCCGCGGGATGAACACTGAAGCTTTCTTT. Protein sequence: CASSLARGMNTEAFF.

The rearrangement links TRBV7-9 to TRBJ2-7, with TRBD2 identical over 13 bases. Germline V gives CDR1 SEHNR, CDR2 FQNEAQ (reference sequence). This CDR3 has 13 residues. V shed 3 bases, J shed 10 bases, and the junction held 3 bases outside the gene matches. The CDR3 DNA is TGTGCCAGCAGCTTGGGACTAGCGGGGATTCAGTACTTC. Translating it yields CASSLGLAGIQYF.

The J gene is TRBJ1-2, the V gene TRBV6-5; D not resolved. CDR1 is MNHEY, CDR2 SVGAGI, per germline. The CDR3 contains 15 residues. Deletions cut 2 bases from V and 1 base from J, with 11 bases between. The CDR3 loop reads CASSYRGGLNYGYTF. Written as DNA, the CDR3 is TGTGCCAGCAGTTACAGAGGCGGACTTAACTATGGCTACACCTTC.

The chain carries TRBV5-5 and TRBJ2-5; 8 positions match TRBD2. Germline V lookup: CDR1 SGHKS, CDR2 YYEKEE (reference sequence). This CDR3 contains 16 residues. V trimming: 2 bases; J trimming: 0 bases; junction bases outside the gene matches: 6. CDR3 in amino acids: CASSFSGTINQETQYF. DNA for the CDR3: TGTGCCAGCAGCTTTAGCGGGACAATCAACCAAGAGACCCAGTACTTC.

This chain links TRBV9 with TRBJ1-1; D unresolved. Trimming took 1 base from V and 3 from J, leaving 13 bases between them. Germline-derived CDR1 and CDR2 are SGDLS and YYNGEE. CDR3 length: 15 residues. The CDR3 protein is CASSVMEGRDTEAFF. The DNA of the CDR3 is TGTGCCAGCAGCGTAATGGAGGGTCGGGACACTGAAGCTTTCTTT.